The 25 T cell receptor beta chains given below trace back to one sample, sequenced in a study of OX40 agonist ivuxolimab in advanced cancers. TCRdb keeps only in-frame clones here, not all; method: immunoSEQ multiplex PCR. The sample lists about 99,000 clones, around 96% seen once, with just over 2% in the top ten. Sample: CD4+ or CD8+ T cells sorted from blood, taken in a trial of the OX40 agonist ivuxolimab. The receptors derive from an adult with an advanced solid tumor such as melanoma, head and neck, liver or kidney cancer.

The V and J genes are TRBV9 and TRBJ2-1; 12 bases agree with TRBD2. Germline V lookup: CDR1 SGDLS, CDR2 YYNGEE. The junction had 2 bases not matched to a gene; V was cut back by 1 base and J by 6 bases. CDR3 length: 15 residues. The DNA for the CDR3 is TGTGCCAGCAGCGTATCTAGCGGGGGGGGCAATGAGCAGTTCTTC. Its translation: CASSVSSGGGNEQFF.

V usage is TRBV27 and J usage is TRBJ2-3, with 8 bases lining up with TRBD1. Germline CDR1 and CDR2: MNHEY and SMNVEV (reference sequence). The CDR3 has 20 residues. V lost 0 bases and J lost 0; bases outside the gene matches: 14. CDR3 protein: CASSLSGTGGFNTSTDTQYF. The CDR3 DNA sequence: TGTGCCAGCAGTTTATCCGGGACAGGTGGTTTTAATACTAGCACAGATACGCAGTATTTT.

The V and J genes are TRBV9 and TRBJ2-3, with no clear D. V was trimmed by 4 bases and J by 3 bases, leaving 9 bases between them. Germline V gives CDR1 SGDLS, CDR2 YYNGEE. This CDR3 is 13 amino acids long. CDR3 coding DNA: TGTGCCAGCAGCCCCCCAATGACAGATACGCAGTATTTT. Amino acids: CASSPPMTDTQYF.

The CDR3 DNA follows: TGTGCCAGCAGTTTATCGTGGAAGGAAAAACTGTTTTTT. Amino acid sequence: CASSLSWKEKLFF. The J gene is TRBJ1-4, the V gene TRBV27; the D is unclear. CDR1 is MNHEY and CDR2 is SMNVEV in the germline V gene (reference sequence). V shed 0 bases and J shed 8 bases, with 7 bases lying between them. The CDR3 runs 13 residues.

This chain links TRBV5-6 with TRBJ1-2, with TRBD1 matching 8 bases. Germline V gene sequence: CDR1 SGHDT, CDR2 YYEEEE. With 4 bases clipped from V and 8 bases from J, the junction kept 13 bases outside the gene matches. The CDR3 is made up of 15 amino acids. In nucleotides, the CDR3 is TGTGCCAGCAGCCGCCCCGGACAGGGCCCGGAGGGCTACACCTTC. As protein: CASSRPGQGPEGYTF.

V is TRBV5-6 and J is TRBJ2-3; 7 nucleotides match TRBD1. The CDR3 has 15 residues. Germline loops: CDR1 SGHDT, CDR2 YYEEEE. V shed 0 bases, J shed 1 base, and the junction held 2 bases outside the gene matches. The chain's CDR3 is CASSLGGQRTDTQYF. DNA of the CDR3: TGTGCCAGCAGCTTGGGGGGACAGCGCACAGATACGCAGTATTTT.

The rearrangement uses TRBV7-8 and TRBJ2-7; 13 bases are a match to TRBD2. The trim removed 5 bases at V and 0 bases at J, leaving 13 bases unmatched. The germline V gene encodes CDR1 SGHVS and CDR2 FQNEAQ. The CDR3 length is 19 residues. CDR3 coding DNA: TGTGCCAGCAGCCCCGGACTAGCGGGGGCCTCAACCGTCTCCTACGAGCAGTACTTC. Translated: CASSPGLAGASTVSYEQYF.

This chain uses TRBV7-9 with TRBJ1-1; D gene uncertain. The germline CDR1 and CDR2 sequences are SEHNR and FQNEAQ (reference sequence). The V end was cut by 5 bases, the J end by 5 bases, with 9 bases between. The CDR3 extends over 12 amino acids. This chain's CDR3 is CASSPQRTEAFF. CDR3 sequence (DNA): TGTGCCAGCAGCCCACAGAGGACTGAAGCTTTCTTT.

The V call is TRBV4-3, the J call TRBJ1-3; tentatively, D is TRBD1 (6 bases). The germline V gene has CDR1 LGHNA and CDR2 YSLEER. V lost 0 bases to trimming and J lost 4 bases, with 10 bases between them. This CDR3 region has 15 residues. In nucleotides, the CDR3 is TGCGCCAGCAGCCAAGATCGGGGGCGCGGAAACACCATATATTTT. Translation: CASSQDRGRGNTIYF.

The rearrangement links TRBV27 to TRBJ2-2, with D possibly matching TRBD1 (5 bases). This CDR3 spans 14 amino acids. The V gene's germline CDR1 is MNHEY and CDR2 SMNVEV (reference sequence). Trimming took 10 bases from V and 3 from J, leaving 15 bases between them. The CDR3 DNA is TGTGCCATAAAAGAGTCCAGGGACACCGGGGAGCTGTTTTTT. Its translation: CAIKESRDTGELFF.

This rearrangement joins TRBV19 to TRBJ1-1; no clear D. The V and J ends lost 3 bases and 3 bases respectively, with 5 bases between them. The CDR3 consists of 12 residues. CDR1 and CDR2 from the germline V gene are LNHDA and SQIVND (reference sequence). The CDR3 DNA sequence: TGTGCCAGTAGTATTACGGACACTGAAGCTTTCTTT. Its protein product is CASSITDTEAFF.

This chain joins TRBV5-6 and TRBJ2-3, with D unclear. Germline V gene lookup returns CDR1 SGHDT and CDR2 YYEEEE. V dropped 4 bases and J dropped 2 bases, with 17 bases sitting between them. The CDR3 is made up of 16 amino acids. The CDR3 region is CASSRKMSIFTDTQYF. The CDR3 coding sequence is TGTGCCAGCAGCAGGAAGATGAGTATTTTCACAGATACGCAGTATTTT.

V and J are TRBV5-6 and TRBJ2-5; D gene ambiguous. Germline lookup yields CDR1 SGHDT and CDR2 YYEEEE. V gave up 0 bases and J gave up 1 base, with 7 bases separating them. The CDR3 spans 14 residues. Here the CDR3 DNA reads TGTGCCAGCAGCTTGGGGGTGGGCCAAGAGACCCAGTACTTC. Translated, it gives CASSLGVGQETQYF.

The chain carries TRBV19 and TRBJ1-1; D not certain. The V and J ends lost 1 base and 7 bases respectively, with 10 bases between them. Germline CDR1 and CDR2: LNHDA and SQIVND (reference sequence). The CDR3 runs to 13 residues. The CDR3 nucleotides are TGTGCCAGTAGTATAGGCTTCCGGGATGAAGCTTTCTTT. Encoded protein: CASSIGFRDEAFF.

The chain carries TRBV7-3 and TRBJ2-3, with TRBD1 matching 9 bases. Germline V gene lookup returns CDR1 SGHTA and CDR2 FQGTGA. CDR3 length equals 15 residues. V was clipped by 4 bases and J by 3 bases; unmatched bases: 5. The CDR3: CASSYPTGGTDTQYF. In nucleotides, the CDR3 is TGTGCCAGCAGCTATCCGACAGGGGGGACAGATACGCAGTATTTT.

V and J are TRBV19 and TRBJ2-1, with a weak D call TRBD2 (6 bases). The germline V and J ends were trimmed by 2 bases and 4 bases, with 9 bases remaining between them. The CDR3 length is 14 residues. The germline V gene encodes CDR1 LNHDA and CDR2 SQIVND (reference sequence). The CDR3 loop reads CASSIPTRYNEQFF. CDR3 sequence (DNA): TGTGCCAGTAGTATACCGACTAGATACAATGAGCAGTTCTTC. Using reference TRBV19 and TRBJ2-1 for the parts outside the CDR3, the full variable domain is DGGITQSPKYLFRKEGQNVTLSCEQNLNHDAMYWYRQDPGQGLRLIYYSQIVNDFQKGDIAEGYSVSREKKESFPLTVTSAQKNPTAFYLCASSIPTRYNEQFFGPGTRLTVL.

The chain uses TRBV7-6 and TRBJ1-2, with 7 bases matching TRBD1. This CDR3 has 15 residues. Unmatched junction bases numbered 5, after V lost 1 base and J lost 3 bases. Germline CDR1 and CDR2: SGHVS and FNYEAQ. The CDR3 region is CASSLEPGGDYGYTF. The CDR3, as DNA: TGTGCCAGCAGCTTAGAGCCAGGGGGTGACTATGGCTACACCTTC. Full variable domain (rest looked up from reference TRBV7-6 and TRBJ1-2): GAGVSQSPRYKVTKRGQDVALRCDPISGHVSLYWYRQALGQGPEFLTYFNYEAQQDKSGLPNDRFSAERPEGSISTLTIQRTEQRDSAMYRCASSLEPGGDYGYTFGSGTRLTVV.

J is TRBJ1-3 and V is TRBV5-1, with 10 bases matching TRBD1. Germline values: CDR1 SGHRS, CDR2 YFSETQ. This CDR3 has 15 residues. V was pared by 4 bases and J by 4 bases, with 5 bases of the junction left unmatched. The CDR3 DNA follows: TGCGCCAGCAGCGACGACAGGGGGCTCGGAAACACCATATATTTT. This sequence encodes CASSDDRGLGNTIYF.

The CDR3 protein is CASSSWQGPTYNEQFF. The CDR3 bases are TGTGCCAGCAGCTCTTGGCAGGGACCCACCTACAATGAGCAGTTCTTC. The chain is built from TRBV11-2 and TRBJ2-1; the D gene could be TRBD1 or TRBD2 (5 bases each). The CDR3 contains 16 residues. Germline V gene sequence: CDR1 SGHAT, CDR2 FQNNGV. The V end lost 4 bases, the J end lost 2 bases, and 15 bases lay between the germline ends.

The gene calls are TRBV21-1 and TRBJ2-7. TRBV21-1 is assigned pseudogene status. The CDR3 spans 13 residues. CDR3 sequence: CATVKLVWDEQYF. As DNA, the CDR3 is TGTGCCACCGTAAAATTAGTTTGGGACGAGCAGTACTTC.

The chain recombines TRBV10-3 with TRBJ2-1; TRBD1 is a possible D gene (8 bases). Trimming removed 2 bases from V and 7 bases from J, with 18 bases in between. Germline loops: CDR1 ENHRY, CDR2 SYGVKD. The CDR3 has 16 amino acids. The CDR3, as DNA: TGTGCCATCAGTGAGGGGGGGGACAGGTCGCTGAATGAGCAGTTCTTC. This encodes CAISEGGDRSLNEQFF.

This chain's CDR3 is CASRNLDIYEQYF. CDR3 DNA sequence: TGTGCCAGCAGAAATTTAGATATCTACGAGCAGTACTTC. The chain employs TRBV28 and TRBJ2-7; D uncertain. Per germline, CDR1 MDHEN and CDR2 SYDVKM. Trimming removed 6 bases from V and 3 bases from J, with 12 bases in between. CDR3 length: 13 amino acids.

A single count supports this clone. DNA for the CDR3: TGTGCCAGCAGTTTATTCGTGGTAGCGGCTTACAATGAGCAGTTCTTC. Translating gives CASSLFVVAAYNEQFF. V gene TRBV28 combines with J gene TRBJ2-1; a possible D gene is TRBD2 (6 bases). Germline CDR1 is MDHEN and CDR2 is SYDVKM. V lost 1 base, J lost 4 bases, and 14 bases lay in between. The length of the CDR3 is 16 residues.

The rearrangement uses TRBV14 and TRBJ1-1, with TRBD1 as a possible D gene (5 bases). The CDR3 consists of 15 residues. V was shortened by 2 bases and J by 1 base, with 11 bases between the two germline ends. CDR1 SGHDN and CDR2 FVKESK come from the germline V gene. The CDR3 region has the DNA TGTGCCAGCAGCCAACTTGACAGCCGGAACACTGAAGCTTTCTTT. It is translated as CASSQLDSRNTEAFF. The whole variable domain, remainder taken from reference TRBV14 and TRBJ1-1, is EAGVTQFPSHSVIEKGQTVTLRCDPISGHDNLYWYRRVMGKEIKFLLHFVKESKQDESGMPNNRFLAERTGGTYSTLKVQPAELEDSGVYFCASSQLDSRNTEAFFGQGTRLTVV.

The chain carries TRBV27 and TRBJ1-5, with no clear D. Germline V gives CDR1 MNHEY, CDR2 SMNVEV (reference sequence). The CDR3 has 13 amino acids. V lost 5 bases, J lost 5 bases, and 10 bases lay in between. CDR3 in amino acids: CASSAAGDQPQHF. For the CDR3, the DNA is TGTGCCAGCAGTGCAGCAGGTGATCAGCCCCAGCATTTT.